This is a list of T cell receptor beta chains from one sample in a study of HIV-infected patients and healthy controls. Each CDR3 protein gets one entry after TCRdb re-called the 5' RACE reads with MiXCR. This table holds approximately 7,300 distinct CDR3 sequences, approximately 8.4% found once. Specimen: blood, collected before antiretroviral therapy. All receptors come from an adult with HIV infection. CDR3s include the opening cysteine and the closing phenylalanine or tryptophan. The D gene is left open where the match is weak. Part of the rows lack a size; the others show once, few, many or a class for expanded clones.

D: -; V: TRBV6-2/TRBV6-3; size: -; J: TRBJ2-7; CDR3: CASSFNFYYEQYF; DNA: TGTGCCAGCAGTTTTAACTTCTACTACGAGCAGTACTTC
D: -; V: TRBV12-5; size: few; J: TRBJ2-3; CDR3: CASGLVQKADTQYF; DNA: TGTGCTAGTGGTTTGGTACAAAAGGCAGATACGCAGTATTTT
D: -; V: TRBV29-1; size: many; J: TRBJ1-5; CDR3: CSVRQGNQPQHF; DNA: TGCAGCGTCCGACAGGGCAATCAGCCCCAGCATTTT
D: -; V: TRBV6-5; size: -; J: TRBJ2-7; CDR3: CASSSRINEQYF; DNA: TGTGCCAGCAGTTCCCGGATTAACGAGCAGTACTTC
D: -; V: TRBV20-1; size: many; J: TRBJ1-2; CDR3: CSARRGPGYGYTF; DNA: TGCAGTGCTAGAAGGGGCCCAGGCTATGGCTACACCTTC
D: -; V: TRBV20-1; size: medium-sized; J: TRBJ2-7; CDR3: CSALSGIRGLEQYF; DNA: TGCAGTGCTTTAAGCGGAATTCGGGGTCTCGAGCAGTACTTC
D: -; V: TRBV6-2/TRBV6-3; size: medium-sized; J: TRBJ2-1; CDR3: CASSYRGLADNEQFF; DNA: TGTGCCAGCAGTTATCGGGGGCTAGCGGACAATGAGCAGTTCTTC
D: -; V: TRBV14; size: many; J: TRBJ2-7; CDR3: CASSTTGPNYEQYF; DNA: TGTGCCAGCAGCACCACTGGGCCCAACTACGAGCAGTACTTC
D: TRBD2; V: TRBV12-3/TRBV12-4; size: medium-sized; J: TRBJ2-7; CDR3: CASSLEASGNYEQYF; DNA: TGTGCCAGCAGTTTAGAAGCTAGCGGGAACTACGAGCAGTACTTC
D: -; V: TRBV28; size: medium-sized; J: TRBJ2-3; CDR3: CASSNDRIATDTQYF; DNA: TGTGCCAGCAGTAACGACAGGATAGCCACAGATACGCAGTATTTT
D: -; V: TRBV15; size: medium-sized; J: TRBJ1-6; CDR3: CATSGYRDTSPLHF; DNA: TGTGCCACCAGCGGTTACAGGGACACTTCACCCCTCCACTTT
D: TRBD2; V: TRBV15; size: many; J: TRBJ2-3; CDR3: CATSKTSGATDTQYF; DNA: TGTGCCACCAGCAAGACTAGCGGGGCGACAGATACGCAGTATTTT
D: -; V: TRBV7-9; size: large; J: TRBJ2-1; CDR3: CASIPLGRTYNEQFF; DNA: TGTGCCAGCATCCCCCTGGGGAGGACTTACAATGAGCAGTTCTTC
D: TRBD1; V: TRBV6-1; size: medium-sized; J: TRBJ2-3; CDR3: CASTEQTGGVGTDTQYF; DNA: TGTGCCAGCACTGAGCAGACAGGGGGTGTTGGCACAGATACGCAGTATTTT
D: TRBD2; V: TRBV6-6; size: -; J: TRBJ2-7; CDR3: CASSGGRSYEQYF; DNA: TGTGCCAGCTCGGGGGGACGGTCCTACGAGCAGTACTTC
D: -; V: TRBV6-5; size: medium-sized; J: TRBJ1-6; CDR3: CASSYQSSYNSPLHF; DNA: TGTGCCAGCAGTTACCAATCCTCCTATAATTCACCCCTCCACTTT
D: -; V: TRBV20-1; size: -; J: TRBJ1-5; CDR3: CSARAPGTYSNQPQHF; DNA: TGCAGTGCTAGAGCCCCGGGCACCTATAGCAATCAGCCCCAGCATTTT
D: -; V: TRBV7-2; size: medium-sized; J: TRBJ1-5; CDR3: CASSLGGAQPQHF; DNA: TGTGCCAGCAGCTTAGGAGGTGCTCAGCCCCAGCATTTT
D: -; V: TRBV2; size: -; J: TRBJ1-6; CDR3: CASSPGVSPLHF; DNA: TGTGCCAGCAGTCCGGGGGTGTCACCCCTCCACTTT
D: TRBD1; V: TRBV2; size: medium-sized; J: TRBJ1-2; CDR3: CASSPRQGLYGYTF; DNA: TGTGCCAGCAGCCCTAGACAGGGGCTCTATGGCTACACCTTC
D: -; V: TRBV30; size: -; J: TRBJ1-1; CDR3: CAWSVGSEAFF; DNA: TGTGCCTGGAGTGTAGGTTCTGAAGCTTTCTTT
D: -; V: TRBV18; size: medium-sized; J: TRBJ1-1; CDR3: CASSRGRETEAFF; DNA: TGTGCCAGCTCAAGGGGCCGGGAAACTGAAGCTTTCTTT
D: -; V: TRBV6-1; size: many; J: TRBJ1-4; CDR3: CASSVVGEEKLFF; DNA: TGTGCCAGCAGTGTTGTAGGGGAAGAAAAACTGTTTTTT
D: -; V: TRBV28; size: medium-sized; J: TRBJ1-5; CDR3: CASSTFTEGNQPQHF; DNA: TGTGCCAGCAGCACATTTACAGAAGGCAATCAGCCCCAGCATTTT
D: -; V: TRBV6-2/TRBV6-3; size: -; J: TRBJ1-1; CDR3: CASSYPLGRDNTEAFF; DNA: TGTGCCAGCAGTTACCCCCTCGGACGGGACAACACTGAAGCTTTCTTT
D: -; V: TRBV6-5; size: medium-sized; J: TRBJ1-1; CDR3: CASSYTQGPNTEAFF; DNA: TGTGCCAGCAGTTACACACAGGGCCCGAACACTGAAGCTTTCTTT
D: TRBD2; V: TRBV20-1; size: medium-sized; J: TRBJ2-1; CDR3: CSASSLAGGRYNEQFF; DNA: TGCAGTGCTAGTAGTCTAGCGGGGGGACGCTACAATGAGCAGTTCTTC
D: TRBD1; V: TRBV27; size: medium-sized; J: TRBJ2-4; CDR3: CASRQGWIQYF; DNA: TGTGCCAGCAGACAGGGGTGGATTCAGTACTTC
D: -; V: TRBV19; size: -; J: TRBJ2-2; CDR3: CASSASGLTGELFF; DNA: TGTGCCAGTAGTGCTTCAGGGCTAACCGGGGAGCTGTTTTTT